This TCR beta chain was retrieved from a study of T-cell reconstitution after alpha-beta-depleted transplantation in children. Study-wide findings and caveats: Reports say that about two months after transplant, the alpha-beta T cells came out of several hundred graft clones that had expanded. T-cell counts and diversity at one year post-transplant came mainly from newly produced T cells. Surviving recipient cells, namely T cells and thymic progenitors, were the source of high day-60 TCRbeta diversity in some patients.

Unique molecular identifiers tagged the TCRbeta library. One entry per CDR3 protein, called by TCRdb with MiXCR from the PCR reads. The data contain 300,000 to 350,000 distinct CDR3 sequences, roughly 17% of them singletons. Germline assignment: CDR1 DFQATT and CDR2 SNEGSKA (reference sequence). The CDR3 consists of 14 residues. Trimming cost V 1 base and J 2 bases, with 8 bases left between them. Ten or more counts support this clonotype. Its antigen is unknown. Sequencing was performed on PBMCs, mostly from graft donor cells, taken 360 days after TCRalphabeta/CD19-depleted stem cell transplant. The chain couples TRBV20-1 to TRBJ2-2; D gene unclear. The receptor's source is a male patient between 2 and 10 years old who had a stem cell transplant for acute lymphoblastic leukemia, so the T cells may come from the graft donor. The chain's CDR3 is CSARGGPNTGELFF. DNA of the CDR3: TGCAGTGCTAGAGGCGGTCCTAACACCGGGGAGCTGTTTTTT.